The 21 T cell receptor beta chains below come from one sample, sequenced in a study of cytomegalovirus exposure and HLA in healthy donors. PCR was performed using 60 Vbeta and 13 Jbeta primers. Profiled with immunoSEQ multiplex PCR; TCRdb holds only in-frame clones, not every one. The sample has 75,000 to 95,000 clones, approximately 71% seen once; the top ten hold 2.5% to 3%. The sample comprised PBMCs. The receptor source for this set is a man aged 50-59 years in good health and CMV-seronegative.

In its sample, this clone was seen once. The V and J genes are TRBV5-1 and TRBJ1-1; 10 bases line up with TRBD1. Trimming cost V 2 bases and J 3 bases; bases outside gene matches: 7. This CDR3 comprises 16 residues. Germline V gene sequence: CDR1 SGHRS, CDR2 YFSETQ. The CDR3 spells CASSFRQGARDTEAFF. CDR3 sequence (DNA): TGCGCCAGCAGCTTCAGACAGGGGGCGCGAGACACTGAAGCTTTCTTT.

The chain carries TRBV18 and TRBJ2-7; D may be TRBD1 (6 bases). CDR3 length equals 13 residues. The V end was cut by 6 bases, the J end by 2 bases, with 11 bases between. CDR1 KGHSH and CDR2 LQKENI come from the germline V gene. The CDR3 DNA reads as TGTGCCAGCTCTCAGGACAGAACCTACGAGCAGTACTTC. Translated, it gives CASSQDRTYEQYF.

This chain links TRBV6-5 with TRBJ2-5, with a tentative D call TRBD1 (6 bases). The CDR3 contains 15 residues. V was clipped by 4 bases and J by 3 bases, with 15 bases between them. Germline V CDR1 and CDR2: MNHEY, SVGAGI. The CDR3 spells CASSLGGWTEETQYF. CDR3 sequence (DNA): TGTGCCAGCAGTTTAGGGGGTTGGACTGAAGAGACCCAGTACTTC.

V is TRBV7-2 and J is TRBJ2-1; weak D call: TRBD2 (5 bases). Germline CDR1 SGHTA, CDR2 FQGNSA. With 5 bases removed from V and 2 bases from J, the gap between germline ends came to 13 bases. This CDR3 has 15 residues. CDR3 loop: CASSPPGITYNEQFF. The CDR3 DNA is TGTGCCAGCAGCCCTCCGGGAATAACCTACAATGAGCAGTTCTTC.

The chain has TRBV4-1 and TRBJ1-3; D not resolved. V was trimmed by 0 bases and J by 1 base, leaving 16 bases between them. This CDR3 region has 18 residues. CDR1 is MGHRA and CDR2 is YSYEKL in the germline V gene. This CDR3 is CASSQDLGPVASGNTIYF. CDR3 in DNA: TGCGCCAGCAGCCAAGATCTTGGCCCAGTAGCTTCTGGAAACACCATATATTTT.

The gene calls are TRBV4-2 and TRBJ1-5; D is possibly TRBD1 (5 bases). Germline V gene sequence: CDR1 LGHNA, CDR2 YNFKEQ. There are 18 residues in the CDR3. Trimming took 1 base from V and 0 from J, leaving 16 bases between them. The CDR3: CASSQVWGASYSNQPQHF. In nucleotides, the CDR3 is TGTGCCAGCAGCCAAGTCTGGGGCGCGTCATATAGCAATCAGCCCCAGCATTTT.

This chain links TRBV30 with TRBJ2-1, with 8 bases lining up with TRBD1. CDR3 size: 17 residues. The J segment lost 0 bases and the V segment lost 8 bases, leaving 15 bases of the junction unmatched. CDR1 is GTSNPN and CDR2 is SVGIG in the germline V gene (reference sequence). DNA for the CDR3: TGTGCCGGGGACTCCGGACAGGGTGGGCGCTCCTACAATGAGCAGTTCTTC. It yields the protein CAGDSGQGGRSYNEQFF.

The chain carries TRBV4-3 and TRBJ1-1; a weak D match, TRBD1 (6 bases). Germline V lookup: CDR1 LGHNA, CDR2 YSLEER. With 0 bases removed from V and 0 bases from J, the gap between germline ends came to 14 bases. The CDR3 has 17 residues. This CDR3 reads CASSQDRFGGMNTEAFF. As DNA, the CDR3 is TGCGCCAGCAGCCAAGATAGGTTTGGGGGCATGAACACTGAAGCTTTCTTT.

The chain has TRBV5-1 and TRBJ1-2, with 8 nucleotides matching TRBD1. The ends lost 0 bases at V and 8 bases at J; junction bases unmatched: 15. Germline loops: CDR1 SGHRS, CDR2 YFSETQ. This CDR3 contains 17 residues. DNA of the CDR3: TGCGCCAGCAGCTTGGTGTCCCCAAGCCAGGGGGCGAGAGGCTACACCTTC. Its translation is CASSLVSPSQGARGYTF. Variable domain in full (rest from reference TRBV5-1 and TRBJ1-2): KAGVTQTPRYLIKTRGQQVTLSCSPISGHRSVSWYQQTPGQGLQFLFEYFSETQRNKGNFPGRFSGRQFSNSRSEMNVSTLELGDSALYLCASSLVSPSQGARGYTFGSGTRLTVV.

The rearrangement links TRBV19 to TRBJ1-4, with D perhaps matching TRBD1 (6 bases). The CDR3 loop spans 15 amino acids. Germline-derived CDR1 and CDR2 are LNHDA and SQIVND (reference sequence). The germline V and J ends were trimmed by 5 bases and 0 bases, with 10 bases remaining between them. In nucleotides, the CDR3 is TGTGCCAGTAGTCCGGCAGGGGCAACTAATGAAAAACTGTTTTTT. This sequence encodes CASSPAGATNEKLFF.

Comments on this clone: This specimen includes other DNA sequences encoding the same CDR3. The DNA of the CDR3 is TGTGCCAGCAGTTTATCAACAGATACGCAGTATTTT. Amino acid sequence: CASSLSTDTQYF. The chain is built from TRBV28 and TRBJ2-3; D gene unclear. This CDR3 spans 12 amino acids. Between the trimmed V and J ends, which lost 1 base and 3 bases, there was a span of 2 bases. Per germline, CDR1 MDHEN and CDR2 SYDVKM.

The chain links TRBV9 to TRBJ2-2; weak D call: TRBD1 (5 bases). Per germline, CDR1 SGDLS and CDR2 YYNGEE. V lost 4 bases to trimming and J lost 5 bases, with 18 bases between them. This CDR3 comprises 16 residues. The DNA for the CDR3 is TGTGCCAGCAGCTCCCAGGGAATCCATGTTACCGGGGAGCTGTTTTTT. It yields the protein CASSSQGIHVTGELFF.

The chain couples TRBV4-3 to TRBJ1-4; TRBD1 is a possible D gene (6 bases). Germline-derived CDR1 and CDR2 are LGHNA and YSLEER. Between the trimmed V and J ends, which lost 1 base and 4 bases, there was a span of 13 bases. The CDR3 length is 16 residues. This CDR3 is CASSQGLGADNEKLFF. The CDR3 DNA follows: TGCGCCAGCAGCCAAGGGCTGGGGGCGGATAATGAAAAACTGTTTTTT.

The rearrangement joins TRBV7-3 to TRBJ2-3; D is uncertain. The CDR3 is made up of 13 amino acids. V lost 5 bases and J 2 bases, leaving 8 bases between the germline ends. Germline loops: CDR1 SGHTA, CDR2 FQGTGA. The DNA of the CDR3 is TGTGCCAGCAGCACTACTTTCACAGATACGCAGTATTTT. It yields the protein CASSTTFTDTQYF.

The table lists this clone with a few counts. This chain uses TRBV5-5 with TRBJ1-3; no firm D call. CDR3 size: 14 residues. Germline CDR1 and CDR2: SGHKS and YYEKEE (reference sequence). V dropped 2 bases and J dropped 0 bases, with 6 bases sitting between them. CDR3 coding DNA: TGTGCCAGCAGCTTATGGCACTCTGGAAACACCATATATTTT. This encodes CASSLWHSGNTIYF.

Turning to this clone: At one boundary the junction diverges from the germline segment, which might be a read error. The chain has TRBV7-7 and TRBJ2-2, with TRBD1 identical over 7 bases. Germline loops: CDR1 SSHAT, CDR2 FNYEAQ (reference sequence). This CDR3 contains 17 residues. The CDR3 here is CASSLVTGTANTGELFF. CDR3 nucleotides: TGTGCTAGCAGCTTAGTTACCGGGACAGCGAACACCGGGGAGCTGTTTTTT.

This clone has a single count. The rearrangement joins TRBV11-3 to TRBJ2-3; 13 nucleotides agree with TRBD2. V trimming: 2 bases; J trimming: 0 bases; junction bases outside the gene matches: 8. Per germline, CDR1 SGHNT and CDR2 YENEEA. CDR3 length equals 19 residues. The CDR3 DNA follows: TGTGCCAGCAGCTTATTTGCTCCGGGACTAGCGGGGAGCACAGATACGCAGTATTTT. Translated: CASSLFAPGLAGSTDTQYF.

This chain joins TRBV29-1 and TRBJ2-3; 7 bases agree with TRBD1. The CDR3 extends over 16 amino acids. Germline values: CDR1 SQVTM, CDR2 ANQGSEA. V lost 3 bases to trimming and J lost 4 bases; unmatched junction nucleotides: 13. CDR3 protein: CSVEGQRGRAADTQYF. The CDR3 DNA is TGCAGCGTTGAGGGGCAGAGGGGGCGCGCGGCAGATACGCAGTATTTT.

The CDR3 region has the DNA TGTGCCAGCACCGCGAATATCTACTCTGGAAACACCATATATTTT. Protein product: CASTANIYSGNTIYF. V gene TRBV5-6 combines with J gene TRBJ1-3; D not certain. The CDR3 length is 15 residues. V lost 6 bases to trimming and J lost 0 bases, with 13 bases between them. The germline V gene encodes CDR1 SGHDT and CDR2 YYEEEE.

In its sample, this clone was seen many times. V gene TRBV15 combines with J gene TRBJ1-5, with D perhaps TRBD1 (5 bases). CDR3 length: 14 residues. Trimming left V 1 base short and J 6 bases short, with 10 bases between. The germline V gene encodes CDR1 LNHNV and CDR2 YYDKDF (reference sequence). CDR3 residues: CATSRGQNVQPQHF. The DNA of the CDR3 is TGTGCCACCAGCAGAGGACAGAACGTTCAGCCCCAGCATTTT. The full variable domain, in which reference TRBV15 and TRBJ1-5 provide the parts outside the CDR3, is DAMVIQNPRYQVTQFGKPVTLSCSQTLNHNVMYWYQQKSSQAPKLLFHYYDKDFNNEADTPDNFQSRRPNTSFCFLDIRSPGLGDTAMYLCATSRGQNVQPQHFGDGTRLSIL.

The sample holds a few counts of this clone. The V and J genes are TRBV2 and TRBJ2-1; the match to TRBD1 covers 7 bases. J gave up 7 bases and V 2 bases, and 8 bases lay outside the gene matches. The germline V gene has CDR1 SNHLY and CDR2 FYNNEI. The CDR3 totals 15 residues. The CDR3 nucleotides are TGTGCCAGCAGTGAACCAGCAGGGGGAAGAAATGAGCAGTTCTTC. Encoded protein: CASSEPAGGRNEQFF.